A single sample is the source of the 10 T cell receptor beta chains below, sequenced in a study of cytomegalovirus exposure and HLA in healthy donors. The PCR contained 60 Vbeta and 13 Jbeta primers. Assay used: immunoSEQ multiplex PCR; TCRdb lists only in-frame clones, some missing. In the table there are around 90,000 clones, about four fifths of which are singletons. The sequenced material came from PBMCs. The receptors derive from a male donor in good health and CMV-seropositive.

The chain recombines TRBV5-1 with TRBJ2-7, with D hard to call. The CDR3 sequence is 10 residues long. Germline CDR1 reads SGHRS; CDR2 reads YFSETQ. With 2 bases removed from V and 5 bases from J, the gap between germline ends came to 2 bases. The CDR3 reads CASSFNEQYF. CDR3 nucleotides: TGCGCCAGCAGCTTTAACGAGCAGTACTTC.

The chain is built from TRBV6-6 and TRBJ2-5; the D is unclear. Trimming pared 2 bases from V and 3 bases from J, leaving 10 bases between. Germline CDR1 and CDR2: MNHNY and SVGAGI (reference sequence). The CDR3 runs 14 residues. CDR3 sequence: CASSYGNREETQYF. DNA of the CDR3: TGTGCCAGCAGTTACGGTAACAGAGAAGAGACCCAGTACTTC.

This rearrangement joins TRBV30 to TRBJ1-2; TRBD1 matches at 7 bases. V shed 0 bases, J shed 8 bases, and the junction held 9 bases outside the gene matches. From germline, CDR1 is GTSNPN and CDR2 SVGIG (reference sequence). CDR3 length equals 14 residues. Here the CDR3 reads CAWSVPTGVWGYTF. CDR3 nucleotide sequence: TGTGCCTGGAGTGTCCCCACAGGGGTTTGGGGCTACACCTTC.

The V gene is TRBV9, the J gene TRBJ1-2; 9 bases are a match to TRBD1. Germline CDR1 SGDLS, CDR2 YYNGEE. The CDR3 runs 15 residues. The V and J ends lost 4 bases and 5 bases, in that order; junction bases with no gene match: 9. In nucleotides, the CDR3 is TGTGCCAGCAGCCCCAGGGGGGGACAGGGATATGGCTACACCTTC. Protein sequence: CASSPRGGQGYGYTF.

The V call is TRBV27, the J call TRBJ2-1; 14 nucleotides align to TRBD2. Trimming removed 4 bases from V and 6 bases from J; junction bases left unmatched: 11. CDR1 is MNHEY, CDR2 SMNVEV, per germline (reference sequence). The CDR3 length is 18 residues. CDR3 in DNA: TGTGCCAGCAGTTCCCGGACTAGCGGGGGGACGGTGTCCAATGAGCAGTTCTTC. Translating gives CASSSRTSGGTVSNEQFF.

J is TRBJ2-1 and V is TRBV29-1; 11 positions match TRBD1. With V trimmed by 6 bases and J by 8 bases, 6 bases remained unmatched. Germline CDR1 is SQVTM and CDR2 is ANQGSEA. This CDR3 comprises 13 residues. The CDR3 region is CSVRGQGVHEQFF. CDR3 sequence (DNA): TGCAGCGTCAGGGGACAGGGGGTACATGAGCAGTTCTTC.

CDR3 nucleotide sequence: TGTGCCTGGAACTCCCAGGGGCAGCTTCAGCCCCAGCATTTT. It specifies CAWNSQGQLQPQHF. The chain has TRBV30 and TRBJ1-5; D might be TRBD1 (6 bases). Trimming removed 4 bases at V and 6 bases at J, with 16 bases between. This CDR3 has 14 residues. CDR1 is GTSNPN, CDR2 SVGIG, per germline (reference sequence). The whole variable domain, filled in from reference TRBV30 and TRBJ1-5, reads SQTIHQWPATLVQPVGSPLSLECTVEGTSNPNLYWYRQAAGRGLQLLFYSVGIGQISSEVPQNLSASRPQDRQFILSSKKLLLSDSGFYLCAWNSQGQLQPQHFGDGTRLSIL.

V gene TRBV29-1 combines with J gene TRBJ1-2, with TRBD1 matching 7 bases. The CDR3 extends over 14 amino acids. The germline gives CDR1 SQVTM, CDR2 ANQGSEA. V lost 1 base and J lost 5; bases outside the gene matches: 7. DNA of the CDR3: TGCAGCGTTGAAGTCCCACAGGGGTCGTATGGCTACACCTTC. Amino acids: CSVEVPQGSYGYTF.

The V call is TRBV18, the J call TRBJ2-7; 7 bases fit TRBD1. Losses at the gene ends were 0 bases for V and 5 bases for J; bases not matched to a gene: 10. CDR1 is KGHSH and CDR2 is LQKENI in the germline V gene. The length of the CDR3 is 16 residues. The chain's CDR3 is CASSPPDRKMVNEQYF. Here the CDR3 DNA reads TGTGCCAGCTCACCACCGGACAGGAAGATGGTCAACGAGCAGTACTTC.

This chain joins TRBV27 and TRBJ2-2; D is perhaps TRBD1 (6 bases). The germline V gene has CDR1 MNHEY and CDR2 SMNVEV (reference sequence). The CDR3 length is 15 residues. Deletions cut 5 bases from V and 4 bases from J, with 14 bases between. CDR3 bases: TGTGCCAGCAGTCCGAAGGGGGTGGGCACCGGGGAGCTGTTTTTT. Its translation: CASSPKGVGTGELFF.